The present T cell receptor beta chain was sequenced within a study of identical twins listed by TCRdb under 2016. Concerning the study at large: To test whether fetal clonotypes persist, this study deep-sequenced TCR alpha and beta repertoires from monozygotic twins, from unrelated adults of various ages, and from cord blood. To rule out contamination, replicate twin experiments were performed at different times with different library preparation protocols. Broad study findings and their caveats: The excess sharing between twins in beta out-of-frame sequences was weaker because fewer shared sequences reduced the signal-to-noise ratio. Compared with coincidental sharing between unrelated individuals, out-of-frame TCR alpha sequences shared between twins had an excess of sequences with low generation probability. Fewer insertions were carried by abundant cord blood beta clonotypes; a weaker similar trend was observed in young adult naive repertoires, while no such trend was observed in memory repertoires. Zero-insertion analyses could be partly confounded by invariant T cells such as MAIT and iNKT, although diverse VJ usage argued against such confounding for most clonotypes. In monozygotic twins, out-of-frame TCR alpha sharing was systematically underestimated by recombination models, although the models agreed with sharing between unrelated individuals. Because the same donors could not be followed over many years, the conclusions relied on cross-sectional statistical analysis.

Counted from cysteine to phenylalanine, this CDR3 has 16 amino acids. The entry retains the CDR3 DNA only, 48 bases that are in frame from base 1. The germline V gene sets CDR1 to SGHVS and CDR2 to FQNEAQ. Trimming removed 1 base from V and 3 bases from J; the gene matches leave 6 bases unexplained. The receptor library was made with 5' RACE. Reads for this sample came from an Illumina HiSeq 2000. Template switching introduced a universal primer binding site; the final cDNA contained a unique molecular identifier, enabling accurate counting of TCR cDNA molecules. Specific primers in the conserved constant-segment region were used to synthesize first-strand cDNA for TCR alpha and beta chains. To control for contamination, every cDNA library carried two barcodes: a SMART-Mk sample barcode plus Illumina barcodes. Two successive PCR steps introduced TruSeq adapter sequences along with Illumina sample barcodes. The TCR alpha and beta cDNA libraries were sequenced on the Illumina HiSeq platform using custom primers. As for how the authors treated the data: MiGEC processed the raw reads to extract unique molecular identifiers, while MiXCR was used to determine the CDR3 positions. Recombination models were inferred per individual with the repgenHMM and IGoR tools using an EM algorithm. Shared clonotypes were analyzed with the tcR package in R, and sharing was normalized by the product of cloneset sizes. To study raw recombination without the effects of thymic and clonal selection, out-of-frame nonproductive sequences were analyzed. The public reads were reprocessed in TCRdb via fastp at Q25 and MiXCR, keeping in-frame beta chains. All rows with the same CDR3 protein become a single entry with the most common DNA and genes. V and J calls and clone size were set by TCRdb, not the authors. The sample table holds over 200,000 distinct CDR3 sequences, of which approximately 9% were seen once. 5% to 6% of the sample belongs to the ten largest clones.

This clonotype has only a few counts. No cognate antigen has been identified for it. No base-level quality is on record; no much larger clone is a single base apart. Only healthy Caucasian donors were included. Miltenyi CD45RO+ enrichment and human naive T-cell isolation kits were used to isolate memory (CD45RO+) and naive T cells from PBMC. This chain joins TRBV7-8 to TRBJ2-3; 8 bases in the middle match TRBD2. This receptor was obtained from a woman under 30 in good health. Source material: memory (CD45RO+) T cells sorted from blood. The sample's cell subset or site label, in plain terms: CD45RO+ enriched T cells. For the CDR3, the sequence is CASSLGVLAVTDTQYF. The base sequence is TGTGCCAGCAGCTTAGGGGTACTAGCGGTTACAGATACGCAGTATTTT.